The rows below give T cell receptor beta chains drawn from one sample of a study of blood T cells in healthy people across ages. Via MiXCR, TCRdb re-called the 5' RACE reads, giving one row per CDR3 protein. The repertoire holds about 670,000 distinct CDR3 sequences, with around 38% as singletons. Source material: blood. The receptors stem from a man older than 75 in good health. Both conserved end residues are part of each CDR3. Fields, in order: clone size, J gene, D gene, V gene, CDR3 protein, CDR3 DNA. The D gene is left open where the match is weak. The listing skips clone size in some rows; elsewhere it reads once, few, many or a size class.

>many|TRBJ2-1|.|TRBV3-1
CASSLRQGNEQFF
TGTGCCAGCAGCTTACGTCAGGGGAATGAGCAGTTCTTC
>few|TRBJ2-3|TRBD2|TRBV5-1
CASSLDPAGTTDTQYF
TGCGCCAGCAGCTTGGATCCAGCGGGGACCACAGATACGCAGTATTTT
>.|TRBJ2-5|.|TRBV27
CASSPGQGGRETQYF
TGTGCCAGCAGTCCAGGACAGGGAGGGAGAGAGACCCAGTACTTC
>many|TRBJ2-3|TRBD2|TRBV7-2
CASSPSAGVADTQYF
TGTGCCAGCAGCCCCTCAGCGGGAGTTGCAGATACGCAGTATTTT
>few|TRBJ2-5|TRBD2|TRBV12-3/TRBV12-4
CASSLYGGGQETQYF
TGTGCCAGCAGTTTATACGGGGGGGGGCAAGAGACCCAGTACTTC
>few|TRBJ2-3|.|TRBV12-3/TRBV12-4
CATTKGDTQYF
TGTGCCACCACTAAGGGAGATACGCAGTATTTT
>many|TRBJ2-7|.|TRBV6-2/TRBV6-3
CASSFVPYEQYF
TGTGCCAGCAGTTTCGTTCCCTACGAGCAGTACTTC
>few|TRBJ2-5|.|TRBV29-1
CSGRQGWEQYF
TGCAGCGGGCGCCAGGGTTGGGAGCAGTACTTC
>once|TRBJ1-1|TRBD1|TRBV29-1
CSVEIDNRGPPEAFF
TGCAGCGTTGAAATCGATAACAGGGGTCCCCCTGAAGCTTTCTTT
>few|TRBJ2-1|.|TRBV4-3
CASRSSQLTRDEQFF
TGCGCCAGCAGGTCGAGCCAGCTAACCAGGGATGAGCAGTTCTTC
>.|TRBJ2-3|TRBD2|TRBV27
CASSHVSSGRAPDTQYF
TGTGCCAGCAGTCACGTCAGTAGCGGGAGGGCCCCGGATACGCAGTATTTT
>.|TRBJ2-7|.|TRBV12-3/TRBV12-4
CACSLRDEQYF
TGTGCCTGCAGTTTAAGGGACGAGCAGTACTTC
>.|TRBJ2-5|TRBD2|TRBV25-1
CASSDPGTSGRAGETQYF
TGTGCCAGCAGTGACCCCGGGACTAGCGGGAGGGCCGGGGAGACCCAGTACTTC
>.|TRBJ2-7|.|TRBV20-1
CSALLRDGGSGGQYF
TGCAGTGCTCTACTTCGGGACGGAGGCTCGGGCGGGCAGTACTTC
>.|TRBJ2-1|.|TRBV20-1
CSARGGGAPYNEQFF
TGCAGTGCTAGGGGAGGGGGGGCCCCCTACAATGAGCAGTTCTTC
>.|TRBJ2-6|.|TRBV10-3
CAIGQSGANVLTF
TGTGCCATCGGACAGTCTGGGGCCAACGTCCTGACTTTC
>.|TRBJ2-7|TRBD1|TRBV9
CASSFGTGRAHEQYF
TGTGCCAGCAGCTTTGGGACAGGGCGGGCCCACGAGCAGTACTTC
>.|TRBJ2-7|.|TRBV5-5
CASSLGPTANEQYF
TGTGCCAGCAGCTTGGGACCGACAGCGAACGAGCAGTACTTC
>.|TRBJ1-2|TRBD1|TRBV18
CASSPRDRGEYYGYTF
TGTGCCAGCTCACCCCGGGACAGGGGAGAGTACTATGGCTACACCTTC
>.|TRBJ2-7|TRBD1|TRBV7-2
CASSLSGQGGVGEQYF
TGTGCCAGCAGCTTGTCGGGACAGGGGGGGGTTGGCGAGCAGTACTTC
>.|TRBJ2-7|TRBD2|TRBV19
CASSMASGPTEQYF
TGTGCCAGTAGTATGGCTAGCGGGCCAACTGAGCAGTACTTC
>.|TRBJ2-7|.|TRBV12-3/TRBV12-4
CASSPPRGLWTGRGEQYF
TGTGCCAGCAGTCCACCCCGGGGACTTTGGACAGGGAGGGGTGAGCAGTACTTC
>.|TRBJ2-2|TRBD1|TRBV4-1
CASSRDRVAGELFF
TGCGCCAGCAGTCGGGACAGAGTGGCCGGGGAGCTGTTTTTT
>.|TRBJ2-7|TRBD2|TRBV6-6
CASRGLAGDEQYF
TGTGCCAGCAGAGGACTAGCGGGAGACGAGCAGTACTTC
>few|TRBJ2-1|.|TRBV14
CASSQESGLVRDEQFF
TGTGCCAGCAGCCAAGAGTCGGGGCTAGTACGAGATGAGCAGTTCTTC
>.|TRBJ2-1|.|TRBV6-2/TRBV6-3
CASRSAGKEQFF
TGTGCCAGCAGGTCGGCGGGAAAAGAGCAGTTCTTC
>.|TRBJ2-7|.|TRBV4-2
CASSLRAEGEIQQYF
TGTGCCAGCAGCCTGCGGGCCGAGGGGGAGATCCAGCAGTACTTC
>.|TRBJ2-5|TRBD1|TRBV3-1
CASSPTGIRETQYF
TGTGCCAGCAGCCCGACAGGGATTAGAGAGACCCAGTACTTC
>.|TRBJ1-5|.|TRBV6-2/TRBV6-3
CASSSRRGGSNQPQHF
TGTGCCAGCAGTTCGCGAAGGGGCGGGAGCAATCAGCCCCAGCATTTT
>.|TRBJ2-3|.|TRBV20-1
CSARDSQSSTTDTQYF
TGCAGTGCTAGAGATTCGCAGAGCTCTACCACAGATACGCAGTATTTT
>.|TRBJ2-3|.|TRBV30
CAWRPQAGGSGDTQYF
TGTGCCTGGAGACCTCAGGCCGGGGGCTCAGGAGATACGCAGTATTTT
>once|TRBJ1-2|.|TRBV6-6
CASRRGDGYTF
TGTGCCAGCAGGCGGGGCGACGGCTACACCTTC
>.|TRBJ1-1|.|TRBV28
CATVGYEAFF
TGTGCCACAGTAGGCTATGAAGCTTTCTTT
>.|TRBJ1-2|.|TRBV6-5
CASSLKGTGNYGYTF
TGTGCCAGCAGCCTAAAGGGGACGGGAAACTATGGCTACACCTTC
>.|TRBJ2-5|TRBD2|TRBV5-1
CASSLGAGGQTNEQYF
TGCGCCAGCAGCTTGGGAGCGGGGGGCCAGACCAATGAGCAGTACTTC
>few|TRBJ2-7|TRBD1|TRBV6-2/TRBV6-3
CATRQGAYEQYF
TGTGCCACGAGACAGGGGGCCTACGAGCAGTACTTC
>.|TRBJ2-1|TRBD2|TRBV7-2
CASSSLRAGYNEQFF
TGCGCCAGCAGCTCCTTACGAGCGGGATACAATGAGCAGTTCTTC
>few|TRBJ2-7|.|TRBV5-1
CASSDGGGYEQYF
TGCGCCAGCAGCGACGGGGGCGGCTACGAGCAGTACTTC
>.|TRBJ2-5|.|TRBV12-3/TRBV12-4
CASSPRSLQETQYF
TGTGCCAGCAGTCCGCGCAGCCTACAAGAGACCCAGTACTTC
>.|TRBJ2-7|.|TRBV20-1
CSARVGAGHYEQYF
TGCAGTGCTAGAGTAGGAGCCGGGCACTACGAGCAGTACTTC
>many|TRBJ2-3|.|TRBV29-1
CSSRVTDTQYF
TGCAGCTCCCGAGTCACAGATACGCAGTATTTT
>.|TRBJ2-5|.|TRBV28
CASSRDRLHGGQTQYF
TGTGCCAGCAGTAGGGATCGGCTTCACGGTGGGCAGACCCAGTACTTC
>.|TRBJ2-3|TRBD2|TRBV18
CASSPPGLAGGFGTDTQYF
TGTGCCAGCTCACCGCCCGGACTAGCGGGAGGGTTTGGCACAGATACGCAGTATTTT
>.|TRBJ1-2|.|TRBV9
CASSVGAKVWNYGYTF
TGCGCCAGCAGCGTCGGGGCCAAGGTGTGGAACTATGGCTACACCTTC
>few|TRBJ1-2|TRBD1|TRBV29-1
CSVDRGLGGYTF
TGCAGCGTTGACAGGGGGTTAGGTGGCTACACCTTC
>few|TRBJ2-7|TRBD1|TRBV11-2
CASAGQVYEQYF
TGTGCCAGCGCCGGACAGGTCTACGAGCAGTACTTC
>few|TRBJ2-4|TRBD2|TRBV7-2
CASSPGLALIQYF
TGTGCCAGCAGCCCGGGACTAGCCCTCATTCAGTACTTC
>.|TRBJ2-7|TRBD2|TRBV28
CASSLGAGPYEQYF
TGTGCCAGCAGTTTGGGAGCGGGACCCTACGAGCAGTACTTC
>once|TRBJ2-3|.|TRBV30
CAWTGVASDTQYF
TGTGCCTGGACAGGGGTAGCGTCAGATACGCAGTATTTT
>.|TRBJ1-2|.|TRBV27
CASSLSLSLLIPYGYTF
TGTGCCAGCAGTTTAAGTCTATCTCTTCTTATCCCCTATGGCTACACCTTC
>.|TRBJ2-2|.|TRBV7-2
CASSPDRTNTGELFF
TGTGCCAGCAGTCCGGACAGAACGAACACCGGGGAGCTGTTTTTT
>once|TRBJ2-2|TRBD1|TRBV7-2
CASSLMGTGNTGELFF
TGTGCCAGCAGCTTAATGGGGACAGGGAACACCGGGGAGCTGTTTTTT
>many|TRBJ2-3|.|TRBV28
CASSLSGQGMPDTQYF
TGTGCCAGCAGTTTATCAGGGCAGGGTATGCCAGATACGCAGTATTTT
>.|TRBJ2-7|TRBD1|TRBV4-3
CASSQDRQTGGFYEQYF
TGCGCCAGCAGCCAAGATCGCCAGACAGGGGGTTTCTACGAGCAGTACTTC
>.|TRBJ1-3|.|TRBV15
CATSRGGESGNTIYF
TGTGCCACCAGCAGAGGTGGGGAGTCTGGAAACACCATATATTTT
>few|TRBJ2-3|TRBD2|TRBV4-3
CASSPGGTSGPTQHTQYF
TGCGCCAGCAGCCCGGGCGGGACTAGCGGGCCGACACAGCATACGCAGTATTTT
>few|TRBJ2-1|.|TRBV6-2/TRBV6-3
CASSYSGAPYNEQFF
TGTGCCAGCAGTTACTCAGGGGCGCCCTACAATGAGCAGTTCTTC